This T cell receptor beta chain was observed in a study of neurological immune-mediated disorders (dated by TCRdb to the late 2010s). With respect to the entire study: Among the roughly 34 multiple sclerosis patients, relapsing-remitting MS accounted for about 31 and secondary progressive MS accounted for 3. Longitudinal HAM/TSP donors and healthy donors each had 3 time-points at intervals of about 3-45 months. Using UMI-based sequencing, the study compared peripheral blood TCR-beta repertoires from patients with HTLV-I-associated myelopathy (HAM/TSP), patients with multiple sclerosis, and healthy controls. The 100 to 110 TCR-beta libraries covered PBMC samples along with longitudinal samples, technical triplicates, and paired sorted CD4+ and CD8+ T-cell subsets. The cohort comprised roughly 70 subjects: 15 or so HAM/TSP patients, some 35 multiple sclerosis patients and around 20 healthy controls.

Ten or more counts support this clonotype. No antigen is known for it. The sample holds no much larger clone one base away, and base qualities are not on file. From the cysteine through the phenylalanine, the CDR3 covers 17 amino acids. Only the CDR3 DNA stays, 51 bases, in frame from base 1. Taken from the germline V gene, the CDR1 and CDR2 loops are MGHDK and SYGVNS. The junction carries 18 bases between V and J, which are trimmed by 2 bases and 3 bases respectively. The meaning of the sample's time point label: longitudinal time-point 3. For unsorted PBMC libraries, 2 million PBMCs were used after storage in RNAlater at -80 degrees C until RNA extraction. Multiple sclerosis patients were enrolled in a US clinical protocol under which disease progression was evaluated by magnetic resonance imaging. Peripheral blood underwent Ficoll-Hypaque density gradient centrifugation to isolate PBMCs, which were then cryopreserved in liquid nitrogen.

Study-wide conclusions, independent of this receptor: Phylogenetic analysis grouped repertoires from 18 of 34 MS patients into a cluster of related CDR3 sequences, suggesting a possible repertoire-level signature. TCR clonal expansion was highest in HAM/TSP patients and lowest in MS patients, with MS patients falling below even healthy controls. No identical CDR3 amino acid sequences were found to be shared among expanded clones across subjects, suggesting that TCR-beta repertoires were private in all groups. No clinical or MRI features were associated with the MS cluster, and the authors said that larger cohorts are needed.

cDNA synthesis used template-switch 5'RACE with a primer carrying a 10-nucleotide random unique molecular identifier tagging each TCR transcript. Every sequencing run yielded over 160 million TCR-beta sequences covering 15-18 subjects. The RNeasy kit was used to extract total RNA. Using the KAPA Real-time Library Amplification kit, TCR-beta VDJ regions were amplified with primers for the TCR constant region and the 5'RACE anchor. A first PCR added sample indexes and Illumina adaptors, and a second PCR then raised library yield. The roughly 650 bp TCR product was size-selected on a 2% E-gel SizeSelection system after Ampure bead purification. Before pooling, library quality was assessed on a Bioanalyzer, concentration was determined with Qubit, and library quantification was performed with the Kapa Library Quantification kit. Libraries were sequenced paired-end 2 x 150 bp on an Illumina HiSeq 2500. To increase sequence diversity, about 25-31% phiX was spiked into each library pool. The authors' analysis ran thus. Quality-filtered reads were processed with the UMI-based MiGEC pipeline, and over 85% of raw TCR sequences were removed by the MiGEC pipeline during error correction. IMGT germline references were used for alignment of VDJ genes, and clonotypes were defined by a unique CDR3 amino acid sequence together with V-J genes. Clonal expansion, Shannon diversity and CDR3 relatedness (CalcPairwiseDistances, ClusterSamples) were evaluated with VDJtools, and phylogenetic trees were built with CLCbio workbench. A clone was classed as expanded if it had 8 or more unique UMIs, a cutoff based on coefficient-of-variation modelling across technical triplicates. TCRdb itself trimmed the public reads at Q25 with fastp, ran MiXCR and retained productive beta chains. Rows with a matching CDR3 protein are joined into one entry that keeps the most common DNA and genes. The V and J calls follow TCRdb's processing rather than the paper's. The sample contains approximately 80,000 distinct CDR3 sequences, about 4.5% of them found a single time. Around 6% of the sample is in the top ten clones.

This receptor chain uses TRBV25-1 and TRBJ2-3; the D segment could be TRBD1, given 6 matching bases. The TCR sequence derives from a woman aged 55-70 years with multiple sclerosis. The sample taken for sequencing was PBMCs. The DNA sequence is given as TGTGCCAGCAGTGAACCCCGGCAGGGGATCGCGACAGATACGCAGTATTTT. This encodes CASSEPRQGIATDTQYF.